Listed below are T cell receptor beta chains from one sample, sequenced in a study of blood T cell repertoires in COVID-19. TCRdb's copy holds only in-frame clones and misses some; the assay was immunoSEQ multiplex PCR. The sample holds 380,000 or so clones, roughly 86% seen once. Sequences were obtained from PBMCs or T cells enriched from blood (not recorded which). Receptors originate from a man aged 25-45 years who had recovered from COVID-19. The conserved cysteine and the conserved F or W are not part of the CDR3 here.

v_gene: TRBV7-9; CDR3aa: ATTQRTSTDTQY
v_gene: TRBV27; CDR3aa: ASSSTGGWGYNEQF
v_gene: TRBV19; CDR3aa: ASSGGAEAIQY
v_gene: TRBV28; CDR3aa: ASSFTVYNSPLH
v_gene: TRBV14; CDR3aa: ASSQDLNFGYT
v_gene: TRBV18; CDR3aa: ASSLGQLPQQY
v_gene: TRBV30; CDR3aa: AWSLTSGQETQY
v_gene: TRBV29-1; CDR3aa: SVEGEGGNEQF
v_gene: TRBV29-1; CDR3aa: SVDAPGVGYT
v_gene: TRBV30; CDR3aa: AWSVRTGELF
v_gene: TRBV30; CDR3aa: AWSVQGAQPQH
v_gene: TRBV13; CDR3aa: ASSLDGRAATEAF
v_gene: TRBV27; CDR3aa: ASSWREADTQY
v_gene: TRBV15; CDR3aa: ATNRQAHYSGNTIY
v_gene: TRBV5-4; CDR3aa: ASSPGQGLGYGYT
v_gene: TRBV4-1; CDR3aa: ASSPSPGGTEAF
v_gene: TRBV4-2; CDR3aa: ASSPGGAGGLSYEQY
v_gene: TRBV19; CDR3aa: AGWTGNGYT
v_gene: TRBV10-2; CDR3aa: ASSEGRAGEQF
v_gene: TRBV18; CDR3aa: ASSPQGKGTEAF
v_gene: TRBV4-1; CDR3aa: ASSPIGSRPMNTEAF
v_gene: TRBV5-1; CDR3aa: ASSLRPDGDNEQF
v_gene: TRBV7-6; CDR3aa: ASSWGDQGHYEQY
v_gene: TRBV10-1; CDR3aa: ASSEGVAGGNEQY
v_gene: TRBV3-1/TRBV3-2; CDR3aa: ASSQDSGQLNTGELF
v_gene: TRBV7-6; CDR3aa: ASSTPGQGAPNTEAF
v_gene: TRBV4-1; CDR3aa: ASSQVTQGTPNEQF
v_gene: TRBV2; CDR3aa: ASSEGPRYNEQF
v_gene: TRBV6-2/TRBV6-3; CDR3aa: ASSYPREETQY
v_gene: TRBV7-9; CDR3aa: ASSPTGNYGYT
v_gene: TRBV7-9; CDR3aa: ASSPYPNQPQH
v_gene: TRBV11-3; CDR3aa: ASSLVLRGSSYGYT
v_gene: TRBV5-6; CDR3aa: ASRGDSSNQPQH
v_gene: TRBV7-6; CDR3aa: ASSSGTASYEQY
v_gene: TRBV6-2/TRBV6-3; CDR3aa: ASSLGTPYNEQF
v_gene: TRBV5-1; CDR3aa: ASSFNGQLNQPQH
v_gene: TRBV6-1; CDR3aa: ASSDRGPLNAEAF
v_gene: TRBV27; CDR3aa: ASSLFPGDGYT
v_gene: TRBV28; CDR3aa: AGQGGDIGNQPQH
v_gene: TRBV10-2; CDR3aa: ASSWAGEGSPLH
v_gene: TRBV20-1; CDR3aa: SARSVGELF
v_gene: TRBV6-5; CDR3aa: ASRSGGTGYNEQF
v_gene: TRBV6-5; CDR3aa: ASILASGANVLT
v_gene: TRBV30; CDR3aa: AWTQPGQGLF
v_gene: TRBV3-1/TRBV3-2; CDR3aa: ASSQGHSSNQPQH
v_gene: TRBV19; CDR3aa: ASSIGFRDYGYT
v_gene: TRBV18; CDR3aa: ASSTTSDTEAF
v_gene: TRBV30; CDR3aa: AWGELGTGVT
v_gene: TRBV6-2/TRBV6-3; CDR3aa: ASTPDSYGYT
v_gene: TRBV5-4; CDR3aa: ASTYAGAGNTEAF
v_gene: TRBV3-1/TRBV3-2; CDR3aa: ASSHNTGTGRYTEAF